This paragraph covers one TCR beta chain sequence. This sample is drawn from a study of cytomegalovirus exposure and HLA in healthy donors. Unmatched junction bases numbered 5, after V lost 1 base and J lost 6 bases. This CDR3 has 16 residues. Looked up from germline, CDR1 is SGHTA and CDR2 is FQGNSA. TCRdb's copy holds only in-frame clones and misses some; the assay was immunoSEQ multiplex PCR. The repertoire holds 150,000 to 180,000 clones, with about 86% as singletons. This receptor was identified in a human donor in good health. The chain recombines TRBV7-2 with TRBJ2-2, with 10 bases that match TRBD2. The source material was PBMCs. The CDR3 region has the DNA TGTGCCAGCAGCTTAGTGAGCGGGGGGGCCGCCGGGGAGCTGTTTTTT. Its translation is CASSLVSGGAAGELFF.